This T cell receptor (beta chain) was identified during a study of CD8+CD57+ T cells in acquired aplastic anemia. As for the study in general: Sorting CD4+ and CD8+ cells gave DNA averaging around 3 ug.

Study outcomes and limitations: Patients and controls were found to share more than 25 CD8+ CDR3 sequences. Patients were compared with controls for CD8+ Simpson's diversity, and no significant difference emerged.

Germline-derived CDR1 and CDR2 are SNHLY and FYNNEI. The CDR3 consists of 12 residues. V gave up 8 bases and J gave up 6 bases; unmatched junction bases: 5. For this clonotype: No antigen is known for it.

Template material for TCR beta VDJ and CDR3 profiling consisted of genomic DNA. Via MiXCR, TCRdb re-called the reads, giving one row per CDR3 protein. The sample shows 200,000 or so distinct CDR3 sequences, around three fifths of them seen only once. The sequence was collected from a human donor with severe aplastic anemia or a healthy control (not recorded which). What was sequenced was sorted CD4+, CD8+, or CD8+CD57+ T cells (not recorded which) from PBMCs. The rearrangement joins TRBV2 to TRBJ2-7; 9 nucleotides line up with TRBD1. The CDR3 here is CASRDRASEQYF. For the CDR3, the DNA is TGTGCCAGCCGGGACAGGGCTTCCGAGCAGTACTTC.